This T cell receptor beta chain was observed in a study of blood T cell repertoires in COVID-19. Turning to the study itself: Sources were T cells, B-cell-depleted T cells, or PBMCs; the material itself was cDNA or gDNA.

In the study's own analysis: By means of reference gene primer amplification, nucleated cell counts were estimated. Clones were sequenced by immunoSEQ multiplex PCR, and TCRdb holds only the in-frame ones, with some missing. Clone size and V and J calls were adopted from that table, with D and trimming inferred from the DNA. The sample has over 200,000 clones; around four fifths are singletons. This CDR3 spans 16 amino acids. From germline, CDR1 is MNHEY and CDR2 SMNVEV (reference sequence). Germline trimming cut 7 bases from V and 3 bases from J; bases unmatched to any gene: 13. The receptor was isolated from a man older than 75 with acute or convalescent COVID-19. The sample taken for sequencing was peripheral blood. V gene TRBV27 combines with J gene TRBJ2-7; 9 bases match TRBD2. CDR3 residues: CASTRSGAGGSYEQYF. Here the CDR3 DNA reads TGTGCCAGCACCCGTTCTGGTGCGGGAGGGAGCTACGAGCAGTACTTC.